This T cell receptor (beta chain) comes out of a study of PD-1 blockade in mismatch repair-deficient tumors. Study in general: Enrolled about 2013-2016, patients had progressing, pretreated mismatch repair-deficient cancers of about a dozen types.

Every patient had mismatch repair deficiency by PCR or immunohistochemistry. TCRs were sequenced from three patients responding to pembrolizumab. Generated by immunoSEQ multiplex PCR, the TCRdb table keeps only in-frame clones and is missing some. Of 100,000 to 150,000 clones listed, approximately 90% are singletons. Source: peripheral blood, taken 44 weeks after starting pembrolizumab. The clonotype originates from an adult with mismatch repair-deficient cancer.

CDR3 nucleotides: TGTGCCAGCGGCCCAGGACAGAATGGCTACACCTTC. Its translation is CASGPGQNGYTF. This chain joins TRBV25-1 and TRBJ1-2, with D maybe TRBD1 (6 bases). V was trimmed by 8 bases and J by 6 bases, leaving 13 bases between them. The CDR3 totals 12 residues. Germline V gene sequence: CDR1 MGHDK, CDR2 SYGVNS.